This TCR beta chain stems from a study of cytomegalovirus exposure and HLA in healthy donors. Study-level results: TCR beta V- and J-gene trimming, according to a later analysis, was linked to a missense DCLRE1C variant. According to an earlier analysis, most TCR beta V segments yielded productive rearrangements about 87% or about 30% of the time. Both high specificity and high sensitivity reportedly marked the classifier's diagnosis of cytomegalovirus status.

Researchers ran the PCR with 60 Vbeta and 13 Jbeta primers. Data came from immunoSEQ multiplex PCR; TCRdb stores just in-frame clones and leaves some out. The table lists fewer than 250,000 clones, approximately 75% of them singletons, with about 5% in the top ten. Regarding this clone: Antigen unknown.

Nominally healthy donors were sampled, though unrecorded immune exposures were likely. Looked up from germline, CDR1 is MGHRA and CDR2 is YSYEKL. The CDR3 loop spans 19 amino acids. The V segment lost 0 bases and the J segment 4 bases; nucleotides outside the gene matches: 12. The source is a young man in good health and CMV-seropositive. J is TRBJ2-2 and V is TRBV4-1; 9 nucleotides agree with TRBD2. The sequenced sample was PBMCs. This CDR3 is CASSQDGRAAGGGTGELFF. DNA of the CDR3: TGCGCCAGCAGCCAAGATGGGAGGGCAGCGGGAGGAGGCACCGGGGAGCTGTTTTTT.